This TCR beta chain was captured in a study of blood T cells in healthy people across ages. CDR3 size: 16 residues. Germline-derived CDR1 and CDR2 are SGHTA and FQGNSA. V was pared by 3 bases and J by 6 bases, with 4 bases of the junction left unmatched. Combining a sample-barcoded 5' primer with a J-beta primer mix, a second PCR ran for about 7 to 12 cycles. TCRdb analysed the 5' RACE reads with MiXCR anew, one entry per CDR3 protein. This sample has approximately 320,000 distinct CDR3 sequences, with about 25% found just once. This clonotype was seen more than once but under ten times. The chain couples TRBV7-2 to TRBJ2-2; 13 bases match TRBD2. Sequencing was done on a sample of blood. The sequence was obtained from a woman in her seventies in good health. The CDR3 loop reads CASSFGLAGVSGELFF. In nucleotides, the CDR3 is TGTGCCAGCAGCTTCGGACTAGCGGGAGTCTCCGGGGAGCTGTTTTTT.